This T cell receptor (beta chain) comes out of a study of control samples from healthy donors and cancer patients. The assay was immunoSEQ multiplex PCR, and TCRdb's table has in-frame clones only and misses some. This table holds approximately 150,000 clones, around 90% found once. CDR1 is KGHSH and CDR2 is LQKENI in the germline V gene. This CDR3 contains 16 residues. Trimming shortened V by 0 bases and J by 5 bases, and 16 bases separated the two germline ends. The chain couples TRBV18 to TRBJ1-2, with D perhaps matching TRBD1 (6 bases). Sequenced sample: blood. The TCR sequence derives from a woman in her twenties or thirties in good health. As DNA, the CDR3 is TGTGCCAGCTCACCACCGTCCACAGGGAGAGGGTATGGCTACACCTTC. This gives the protein CASSPPSTGRGYGYTF.